This T cell receptor beta chain came from a study of human T cells and chemical hapten exposure (dated by TCRdb to about 2021). With regard to the full study: For sensitization, 2% DPC in acetone was applied to a 2 cm by 2 cm area of upper inner arm skin. Blood samples were taken from patients before sensitization (week 0) and at 2, 6 and about 24 weeks after DPC sensitization. Most of the patients in the cohort were female, and the cohort covered alopecia areata with under or over 50% scalp involvement, alopecia totalis and alopecia universalis. Patch tests used Finn chambers with 0.01% DPC on the upper back, scored after 6 days by International Contact Dermatitis Research Group standards. Blood for TCR sequencing was provided by twenty-nine alopecia patients at one to four time points (pre-sensitization, 2, 6 and 24 weeks). Libraries were pooled for sequencing, and variation in per-sample TCR yields was attributed mainly to small differences in library volumes within the pool. Throughout the approximately 25-week study period, patients were also given weekly therapeutic DPC doses on the scalp. This study followed changes in the peripheral blood TCR repertoire in vivo during primary and secondary sensitization of alopecia patients to the hapten diphenylcyclopropenone (DPC).

Library preparation employed RACE. Sequencing took place on a NextSeq 500. Library preparation attached unique molecular identifiers to individual cDNA molecules for quantitative, reproducible TCR counting. For every blood RNA sample, sequencing covered both the TCR alpha and TCR beta chains. Regarding the original processing steps: A median of around 100,000 TCRs per sample was observed, with a range of about 23,224 to 700,000. V, J and CDR3 annotation of the TCR reads was carried out using the Decombinator software suite. Every sample was subsampled to the same number of TCRs (28,000) for the PS versus PT1 abundance plots. TCRs were defined as expanded if absent before sensitization and observed at least eight times at the 2-week time point. The public sequencing data were trimmed at Q25 with fastp and processed into clonotypes with MiXCR by TCRdb, which kept only in-frame beta chains. Rows are unified per CDR3 protein, each entry keeping the most common DNA and genes. It is TCRdb's table, rather than the study itself, that gives the V and J calls and clone size. In all, the sample holds more than 250,000 distinct CDR3 sequences, and 7.5% to 8% of those were seen once. The top ten hold more than 0.95% of the sample.

What the time point label conveys for this sample: pre-sensitization, week 0. In light of the paper, this sample's treatment or condition label describes: therapeutic diphenylcyclopropenone sensitization with weekly scalp DPC. Blood at each patch-test visit was drawn before the patch test was applied. Eligible patients were aged 18 to 70, diagnosed with alopecia, deemed suitable for DPC therapy, and excluded if pregnant. Unfractionated whole blood was collected in Tempus Blood RNA tubes, and total RNA was extracted from that blood. This clonotype was observed at least ten times. Its recognized antigen is unknown. The input lacks base qualities; no much larger clone sits a single base away. The CDR3 numbers 13 residues from cysteine through phenylalanine. Only the CDR3 region is kept as DNA, spanning 39 bases read in frame from base 1. Deletion took 5 bases off V and 5 bases off J, with a span of 12 bases between the germline ends. Via the germline V gene (reference sequence), CDR1 is WNHNN and CDR2 SYGVQD.

The study at large found these results: Significantly more large CDR3 similarity clusters were formed by expanded TCRs than by pre-sensitization or healthy control sets, consistent with antigen-driven responses. A positive correlation was found between the number of PT1 expanded TCRs and patch test score, with significance reached at thresholds 8, 16 and 32 but not 4. DPC sensitization did not change how many TCRs were above 1 in 1000 frequency, and no evidence was found of alterations in global repertoire structure. Alopecia, a presumed autoimmune disease, was present in all patients, so the immune response of the patients might differ from that of healthy individuals. After repeated subsampling, the strength of the expansion versus patch-test correlation and the threshold at which it became significant changed.

This sequence was found in a young man with alopecia areata. Some clones in this sample may be carry-over from other donors' samples. The sequence links TRBV10-1 to TRBJ2-5; TRBD2 could be the D gene, as 6 bases match. Sequences were derived from whole blood, sampled in connection with sensitization to the hapten diphenylcyclopropenone (DPC). The CDR3 is CASSSPGVETQYF. The base sequence is TGCGCCAGCAGTTCACCGGGAGTGGAGACCCAGTACTTC.